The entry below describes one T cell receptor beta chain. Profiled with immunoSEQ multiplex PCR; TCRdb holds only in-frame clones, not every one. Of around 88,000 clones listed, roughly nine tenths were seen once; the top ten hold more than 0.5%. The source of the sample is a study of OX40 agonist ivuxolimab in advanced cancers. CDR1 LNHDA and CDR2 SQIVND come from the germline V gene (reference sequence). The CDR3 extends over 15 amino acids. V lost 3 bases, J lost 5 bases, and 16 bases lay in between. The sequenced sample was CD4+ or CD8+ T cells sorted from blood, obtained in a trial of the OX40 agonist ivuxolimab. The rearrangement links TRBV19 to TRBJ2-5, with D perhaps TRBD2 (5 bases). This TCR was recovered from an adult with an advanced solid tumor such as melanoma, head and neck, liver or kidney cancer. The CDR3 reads CASSIPAAPRETQYF. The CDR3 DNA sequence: TGTGCCAGTAGTATCCCAGCGGCCCCGCGGGAGACCCAGTACTTC. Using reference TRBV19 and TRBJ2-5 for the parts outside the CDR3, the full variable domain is DGGITQSPKYLFRKEGQNVTLSCEQNLNHDAMYWYRQDPGQGLRLIYYSQIVNDFQKGDIAEGYSVSREKKESFPLTVTSAQKNPTAFYLCASSIPAAPRETQYFGPGTRLLVL.